These 19 T cell receptor beta chains were sequenced from one sample in a study of blood T cell repertoires in COVID-19. Clones were read by immunoSEQ multiplex PCR, and TCRdb kept only the in-frame ones, dropping some. Altogether under 300,000 clones are present, around 80% being singletons, with the ten largest covering 3% to 4%. The specimen was peripheral blood. These receptors were taken from a woman between 35 and 50 years old with active or convalescent COVID-19.

V usage is TRBV5-4 and J usage is TRBJ1-2; 7 bases are shared with TRBD1. The CDR3 contains 15 residues. The V segment lost 4 bases and the J segment 2 bases; nucleotides outside the gene matches: 8. The V gene's germline CDR1 is SGHNT and CDR2 YYREEE (reference sequence). The CDR3 DNA is TGTGCCAGCAGCCTATTGACAGGGCTCAACTATGGCTACACCTTC. Its protein is CASSLLTGLNYGYTF. The full variable domain, with the rest looked up from reference TRBV5-4 and TRBJ1-2, is ETGVTQSPTHLIKTRGQQVTLRCSSQSGHNTVSWYQQALGQGPQFIFQYYREEENGRGNFPPRFSGLQFPNYSSELNVNALELDDSALYLCASSLLTGLNYGYTFGSGTRLTVV.

On this clone itself: Other DNA sequences in this specimen translate into the identical CDR3. The chain joins TRBV5-1 to TRBJ2-5, with D perhaps TRBD1 (5 bases). Germline V gene sequence: CDR1 SGHRS, CDR2 YFSETQ. This CDR3 has 13 amino acids. V was cut by 1 base and J by 2 bases, with 6 bases left in between. The CDR3 DNA is TGCGCCAGCAGCTTGCAGGGTCAAGAGACCCAGTACTTC. It codes for CASSLQGQETQYF.

To note about this clone: The junction differs from germline at one of its ends, possibly a read error. This sequence joins TRBV15 and TRBJ2-4, with 9 bases aligning to TRBD1. The CDR3 loop spans 12 amino acids. Looked up from germline, CDR1 is LNHNV and CDR2 is YYDKDF (reference sequence). The CDR3 bases are TGTGCCACCAGCAGAGAAGACAGGGGGAAACACTTC. Encoded protein: CATSREDRGKHF.

The V and J genes are TRBV27 and TRBJ2-1, with D uncertain. Germline CDR1 is MNHEY and CDR2 is SMNVEV (reference sequence). This CDR3 is built from 11 residues. The germline V and J ends were trimmed by 7 bases and 9 bases, with 10 bases remaining between them. In DNA form, the CDR3 reads TGTGCCAGCACGTGGGCGACTGAGCAGTTCTTC. Encoded protein: CASTWATEQFF.

This clone was seen more than once but under ten times. Additional DNA sequences in this sample encode the identical CDR3. The chain couples TRBV11-2 to TRBJ2-3; D ambiguous. V was trimmed by 4 bases and J by 0 bases, leaving 2 bases between them. CDR3 length equals 12 residues. Germline V gene sequence: CDR1 SGHAT, CDR2 FQNNGV. The CDR3 bases are TGTGCCAGCAGCTCAAGCACAGATACGCAGTATTTT. Translated: CASSSSTDTQYF.

The chain links TRBV28 to TRBJ1-1; D is unresolved. This CDR3 region has 13 residues. Trimming left V 5 bases short and J 1 base short, with 8 bases between. The germline V gene has CDR1 MDHEN and CDR2 SYDVKM. The CDR3, as DNA: TGTGCCAGCAGTGGTACAGCGAACACTGAAGCTTTCTTT. Encoded protein: CASSGTANTEAFF.

In its sample, this clone was seen a few times. This chain links TRBV9 with TRBJ2-7; a possible D gene is TRBD1 (5 bases). The V end was cut by 1 base, the J end by 7 bases, with 15 bases between. The CDR3 consists of 14 residues. CDR1 and CDR2 (germline): SGDLS, YYNGEE. The CDR3 reads CASSVSDSPKEQYV. The DNA for the CDR3 is TGTGCCAGCAGCGTATCCGACAGCCCCAAGGAGCAGTACGTC.

This chain uses TRBV4-1 with TRBJ1-1; 7 bases agree with TRBD1. In germline, CDR1 is MGHRA, CDR2 YSYEKL. The CDR3 runs to 15 residues. The V segment lost 1 base and the J segment 3 bases; nucleotides outside the gene matches: 5. CDR3 in amino acids: CASSQGGGGYTEAFF. The CDR3 DNA follows: TGCGCCAGCAGCCAAGGCGGAGGGGGCTACACTGAAGCTTTCTTT.

The rearrangement joins TRBV29-1 to TRBJ1-3; 9 bases agree with TRBD1. V shed 7 bases and J 4 bases; nucleotides not matched to a gene: 5. The germline V gene has CDR1 SQVTM and CDR2 ANQGSEA. The CDR3 loop spans 13 amino acids. In DNA, the CDR3 is TGCAGCGCCGCGACAGGGGGAGGAAACACCATATATTTT. It yields the protein CSAATGGGNTIYF.

The gene calls are TRBV6-1 and TRBJ2-7, with TRBD2 identical over 7 bases. The V gene end was trimmed by 3 bases and the J gene end by 7 bases; junction bases not matched to a gene: 9. Germline V gives CDR1 MNHNS, CDR2 SASEGT. This CDR3 contains 14 residues. The CDR3 sequence is CASSDSARGLEQYF. The CDR3 DNA reads TGTGCCAGCAGTGATAGTGCGCGGGGGTTAGAGCAGTACTTC.

This clone was found once. The rearrangement links TRBV10-2 to TRBJ1-1, with 8 bases identical to TRBD1. CDR1 WSHSY and CDR2 SAAADI come from the germline V gene. This CDR3 comprises 15 residues. The V and J ends lost 2 bases and 4 bases, in that order; junction bases with no gene match: 6. The CDR3 DNA sequence: TGCGCCAGCAGTGAGAATCAGGGGGCGAGCACTGAAGCTTTCTTT. Encoded protein: CASSENQGASTEAFF.

The CDR3 sequence: CASSPQGGNSPLHF. The CDR3 bases are TGTGCCAGTAGCCCACAGGGTGGCAATTCACCCCTCCACTTT. The chain joins TRBV19 to TRBJ1-6; maybe TRBD1 (6 bases). Germline CDR1 LNHDA, CDR2 SQIVND (reference sequence). The length of the CDR3 is 14 residues. V lost 6 bases, J lost 7 bases, and 13 bases lay in between.

This chain joins TRBV6-2 or TRBV6-3 and TRBJ2-7, with no clear D. Germline V gives CDR1 MNHEY, CDR2 SVGEGT. With 4 bases removed from V and 2 bases from J, the gap between germline ends came to 15 bases. The CDR3 spans 15 residues. The CDR3 sequence: CASSSRTIPTYEQYV. In DNA, the CDR3 is TGTGCCAGCAGTTCCCGAACAATTCCAACCTACGAGCAGTACGTC.

The chain has TRBV6-4 and TRBJ1-1; 7 nucleotides agree with TRBD1. The J segment lost 6 bases and the V segment lost 6 bases, leaving 4 bases of the junction unmatched. This CDR3 region has 12 residues. Germline V gives CDR1 MRHNA, CDR2 SNTAGT. DNA for the CDR3: TGTGCCAGCAGGGCAACAGGGGCTGAAGCTTTCTTT. Amino acids: CASRATGAEAFF.

The chain joins TRBV11-2 to TRBJ2-7, with D unclear. Germline-derived CDR1 and CDR2 are SGHAT and FQNNGV. The CDR3 contains 13 residues. With 4 bases removed from V and 0 bases from J, the gap between germline ends came to 7 bases. CDR3 bases: TGTGCCAGCAGCTCAGACTTCTCCTACGAGCAGTACGTC. Amino acid sequence: CASSSDFSYEQYV.

The rearrangement links TRBV27 to TRBJ2-2; 7 nucleotides match TRBD2. The CDR3 has 14 residues. The V segment lost 6 bases and the J segment 7 bases; nucleotides outside the gene matches: 8. Germline V gene sequence: CDR1 MNHEY, CDR2 SMNVEV (reference sequence). The DNA of the CDR3 is TGTGCCAGCAGCCCAACTAGCGTGGGCGGGGAGCTGTTTTTT. Translating it yields CASSPTSVGGELFF.

The rearrangement uses TRBV19 and TRBJ1-5, with no clear D. The CDR3 length is 12 residues. The ends were cut back, 5 bases at V and 4 bases at J, with 6 bases in the middle. CDR1 and CDR2 (germline): LNHDA, SQIVND (reference sequence). The CDR3 here is CASSPRNQPQHF. The DNA for the CDR3 is TGTGCCAGTAGTCCTAGAAATCAGCCCCAGCATTTT.

This clone was seen just once. This sequence joins TRBV3-1 (or the pseudogene TRBV3-2) and TRBJ1-5, with D maybe TRBD1 (5 bases). V gave up 0 bases and J gave up 6 bases, with 9 bases separating them. The CDR3 totals 14 residues. Germline loops: CDR1 LGHDT, CDR2 YNNKEL (reference sequence). CDR3 sequence: CASSQEQGGQPQHF. The CDR3 bases are TGTGCCAGCAGCCAAGAGCAGGGAGGTCAGCCCCAGCATTTT.

V gene TRBV6-5 combines with J gene TRBJ2-7, with a weak D call TRBD2 (5 bases). The CDR3 is 14 residues long. With 8 bases removed from V and 0 bases from J, the gap between germline ends came to 14 bases. The V gene's germline CDR1 is MNHEY and CDR2 SVGAGI. In nucleotides, the CDR3 is TGTGCCAGCCTGGAGGAGCCTAGCTCCTACGAGCAGTACTTC. It codes for CASLEEPSSYEQYF.